These 11 T cell receptor beta chains originate from one sample sequenced in a study of shared clonotypes between healthy human individuals. The assay was immunoSEQ multiplex PCR, and TCRdb's table has in-frame clones only and misses some. The table shows fewer than 200,000 clones, with about 93% occurring only once. The sample comprised naive CD4+ T cells sorted from blood. The subset denotes: CD45RA+ positively selected. These receptors all stem from a woman in her twenties or thirties in good health.

The chain is built from TRBV2 and TRBJ1-1; D is unresolved. V lost 10 bases and J lost 0, with 6 bases in between. Germline CDR1 is SNHLY and CDR2 is FYNNEI. The length of the CDR3 is 11 residues. The CDR3 bases are TGTGCCAACCGGGTGAACACTGAAGCTTTCTTT. It specifies CANRVNTEAFF. The entire variable domain, with the rest obtained from reference TRBV2 and TRBJ1-1, is as follows: EPEVTQTPSHQVTQMGQEVILRCVPISNHLYFYWYRQILGQKVEFLVSFYNNEISEKSEIFDDQFSVERPDGSNFTLKIRSTKLEDSAMYFCANRVNTEAFFGQGTRLTVV.

This sequence joins TRBV29-1 and TRBJ2-1, with 7 bases aligning to TRBD1. Per germline, CDR1 SQVTM and CDR2 ANQGSEA. The V segment lost 1 base and the J segment 0 bases; nucleotides outside the gene matches: 3. CDR3 size: 15 residues. As DNA, the CDR3 is TGCAGCGTTGAAGGGCGACAGGGCTCCTACAATGAGCAGTTCTTC. Its protein product is CSVEGRQGSYNEQFF.

The V and J genes are TRBV6-5 and TRBJ2-7; no clear D. Looked up from germline, CDR1 is MNHEY and CDR2 is SVGAGI. Deletions cut 0 bases from V and 3 bases from J, with 9 bases between. CDR3 size: 14 residues. DNA of the CDR3: TGTGCCAGCAGTTACTCTCTGGCAAACTACGAGCAGTACTTC. Its translation is CASSYSLANYEQYF.

This rearrangement joins TRBV10-2 to TRBJ1-5; no clear D. CDR1 WSHSY and CDR2 SAAADI come from the germline V gene. The CDR3 runs 13 residues. V was shortened by 4 bases and J by 7 bases, with 11 bases between the two germline ends. The CDR3 DNA sequence: TGCGCCAGCAGTGCAGGTTGGCGGCAGCCCCAGCATTTT. It encodes CASSAGWRQPQHF.

The chain recombines TRBV5-1 with TRBJ2-5, with no clear D. There are 11 residues in the CDR3. Trimming stripped 0 bases from V and 5 bases from J, with 2 bases between. Germline V gene lookup returns CDR1 SGHRS and CDR2 YFSETQ. For the CDR3, the DNA is TGCGCCAGCAGCTTGGATGAGACCCAGTACTTC. Translated: CASSLDETQYF.

CDR3 residues: CASRAGNTIYF. For the CDR3, the DNA is TGTGCCAGCAGGGCGGGAAACACCATATATTTT. V gene TRBV28 combines with J gene TRBJ1-3; D unclear. The V gene's germline CDR1 is MDHEN and CDR2 SYDVKM. CDR3 size: 11 residues. The ends were cut back, 6 bases at V and 4 bases at J, with 4 bases in the middle. Full variable domain (missing parts from reference TRBV28 and TRBJ1-3): DVKVTQSSRYLVKRTGEKVFLECVQDMDHENMFWYRQDPGLGLRLIYFSYDVKMKEKGDIPEGYSVSREKKERFSLILESASTNQTSMYLCASRAGNTIYFGEGSWLTVV.

The rearrangement links TRBV19 to TRBJ1-2; tentative D call: TRBD1 (6 bases). Germline V gene lookup returns CDR1 LNHDA and CDR2 SQIVND (reference sequence). Trimming shortened V by 3 bases and J by 4 bases, and 18 bases separated the two germline ends. The CDR3 totals 16 residues. This chain's CDR3 is CASSMKTGTQIYGYTF. The CDR3 DNA sequence: TGTGCCAGTAGTATGAAGACAGGCACTCAAATCTATGGCTACACCTTC.

The chain has TRBV19 and TRBJ1-4; D possibly corresponds to TRBD1 (6 bases). CDR3 length equals 13 residues. The V gene lost 7 bases and the J gene lost 10 bases, with 16 bases spanning the gap. Germline CDR1 and CDR2: LNHDA and SQIVND (reference sequence). This CDR3 reads CASMRTDSRKLFF. In nucleotides, the CDR3 is TGTGCCAGTATGAGGACAGACTCTAGAAAACTGTTTTTT.

The chain joins TRBV7-9 to TRBJ2-7; 9 bases fit TRBD1. CDR1 is SEHNR and CDR2 is FQNEAQ in the germline V gene (reference sequence). Unmatched junction bases numbered 18, after V lost 5 bases and J lost 4 bases. The CDR3 totals 18 residues. The CDR3 DNA reads as TGTGCCAGCAGCCGCCCGGACAGGGGCTCCGGCAGGGCATACGAGCAGTACTTC. Its protein product is CASSRPDRGSGRAYEQYF.

This chain links TRBV11-2 with TRBJ2-7; the D is unclear. Germline lookup yields CDR1 SGHAT and CDR2 FQNNGV. The V end was cut by 2 bases, the J end by 4 bases, with 18 bases between. The CDR3 consists of 16 residues. This chain's CDR3 is CASSLSEDPTVYEQYF. The CDR3 DNA reads as TGTGCCAGCAGCTTATCTGAGGACCCAACCGTATACGAGCAGTACTTC.

This sequence joins TRBV21-1 and TRBJ1-1; the table's D call, TRBD1, was not checked against the DNA. TRBV21-1 is deemed a pseudogene. This CDR3 comprises 18 residues. The CDR3 here is CASSGAGTGGHLGTEAFF. CDR3 coding DNA: TGTGCCAGCAGCGGAGCCGGGACAGGGGGCCATCTAGGCACTGAAGCTTTCTTT.